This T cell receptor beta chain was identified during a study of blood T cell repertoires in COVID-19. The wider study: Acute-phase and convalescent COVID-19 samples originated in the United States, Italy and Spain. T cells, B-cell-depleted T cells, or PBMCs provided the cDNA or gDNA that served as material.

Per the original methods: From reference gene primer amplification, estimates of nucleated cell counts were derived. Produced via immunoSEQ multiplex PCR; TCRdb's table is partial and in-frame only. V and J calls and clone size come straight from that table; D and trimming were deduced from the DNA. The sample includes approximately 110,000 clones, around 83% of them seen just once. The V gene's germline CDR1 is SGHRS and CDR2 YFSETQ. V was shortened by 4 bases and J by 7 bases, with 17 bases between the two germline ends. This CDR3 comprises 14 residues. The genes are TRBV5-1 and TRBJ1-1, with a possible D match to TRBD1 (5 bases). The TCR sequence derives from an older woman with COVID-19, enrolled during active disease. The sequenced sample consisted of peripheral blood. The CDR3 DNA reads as TGCGCCAGCAGCGTTCAGGGTCCCCACATTGAAGCTTTCTTT. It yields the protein CASSVQGPHIEAFF.